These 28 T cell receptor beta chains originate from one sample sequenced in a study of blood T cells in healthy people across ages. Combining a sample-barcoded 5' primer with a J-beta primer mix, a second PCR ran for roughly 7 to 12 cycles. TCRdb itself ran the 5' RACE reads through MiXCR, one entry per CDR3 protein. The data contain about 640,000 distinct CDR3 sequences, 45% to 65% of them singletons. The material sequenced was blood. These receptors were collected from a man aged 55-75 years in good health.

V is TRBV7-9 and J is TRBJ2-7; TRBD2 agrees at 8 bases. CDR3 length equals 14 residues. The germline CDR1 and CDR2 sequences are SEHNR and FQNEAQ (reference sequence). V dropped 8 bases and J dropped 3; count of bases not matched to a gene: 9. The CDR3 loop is CASASERGLYEQYF. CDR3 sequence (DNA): TGTGCCAGCGCCTCAGAGCGGGGGCTCTACGAGCAGTACTTC.

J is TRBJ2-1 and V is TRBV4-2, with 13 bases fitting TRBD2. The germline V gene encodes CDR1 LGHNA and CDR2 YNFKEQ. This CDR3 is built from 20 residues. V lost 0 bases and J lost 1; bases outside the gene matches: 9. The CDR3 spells CASSQDGLAGVVLSYNEQFF. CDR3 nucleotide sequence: TGTGCCAGCAGCCAAGATGGACTAGCGGGGGTAGTTCTTTCCTACAATGAGCAGTTCTTC.

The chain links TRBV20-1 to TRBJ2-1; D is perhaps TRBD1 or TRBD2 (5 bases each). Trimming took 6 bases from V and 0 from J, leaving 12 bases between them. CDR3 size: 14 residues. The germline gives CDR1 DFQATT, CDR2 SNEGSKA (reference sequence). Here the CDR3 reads CSAGGHGSYNEQFF. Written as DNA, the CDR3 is TGCAGTGCCGGAGGACACGGCTCCTACAATGAGCAGTTCTTC.

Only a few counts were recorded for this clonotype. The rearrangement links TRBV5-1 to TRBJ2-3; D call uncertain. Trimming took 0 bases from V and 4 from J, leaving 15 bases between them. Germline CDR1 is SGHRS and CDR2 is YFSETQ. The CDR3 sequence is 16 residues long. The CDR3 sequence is CASSLGRVGGADTQYF. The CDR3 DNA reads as TGCGCCAGCAGCTTGGGTAGGGTTGGCGGAGCAGATACGCAGTATTTT.

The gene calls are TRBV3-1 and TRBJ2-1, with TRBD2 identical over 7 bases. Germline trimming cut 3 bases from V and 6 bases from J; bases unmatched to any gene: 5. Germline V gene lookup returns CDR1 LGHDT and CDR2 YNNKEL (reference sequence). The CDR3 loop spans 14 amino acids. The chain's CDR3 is CASSQGGGINEQFF. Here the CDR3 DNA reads TGTGCCAGCAGCCAGGGGGGAGGGATCAATGAGCAGTTCTTC.

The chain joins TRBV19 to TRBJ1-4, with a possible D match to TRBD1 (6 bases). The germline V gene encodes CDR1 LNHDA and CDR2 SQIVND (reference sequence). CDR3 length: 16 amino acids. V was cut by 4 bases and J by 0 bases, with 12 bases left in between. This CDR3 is CASSTGQLATNEKLFF. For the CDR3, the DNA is TGTGCCAGTAGTACCGGACAGCTTGCAACTAATGAAAAACTGTTTTTT.

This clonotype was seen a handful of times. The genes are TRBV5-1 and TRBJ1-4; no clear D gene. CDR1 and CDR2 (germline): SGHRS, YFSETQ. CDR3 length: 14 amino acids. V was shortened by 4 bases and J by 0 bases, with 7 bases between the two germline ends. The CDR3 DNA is TGCGCCAGCAGCCGGACCTCAACTAATGAAAAACTGTTTTTT. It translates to CASSRTSTNEKLFF.

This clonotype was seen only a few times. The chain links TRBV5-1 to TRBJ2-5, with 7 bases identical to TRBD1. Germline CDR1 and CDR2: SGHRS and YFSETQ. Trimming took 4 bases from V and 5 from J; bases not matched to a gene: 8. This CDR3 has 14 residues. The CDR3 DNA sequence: TGCGCCAGCAGCACGGGACAGCTTCAGGAGACCCAGTACTTC. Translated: CASSTGQLQETQYF.

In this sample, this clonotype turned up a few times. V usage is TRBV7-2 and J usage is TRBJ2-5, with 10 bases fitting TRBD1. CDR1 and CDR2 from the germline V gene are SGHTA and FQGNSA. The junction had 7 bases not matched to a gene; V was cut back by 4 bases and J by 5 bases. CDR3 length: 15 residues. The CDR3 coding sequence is TGTGCCAGCAGCTGGACAGGGGGTATATCGGAGACCCAGTACTTC. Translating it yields CASSWTGGISETQYF.

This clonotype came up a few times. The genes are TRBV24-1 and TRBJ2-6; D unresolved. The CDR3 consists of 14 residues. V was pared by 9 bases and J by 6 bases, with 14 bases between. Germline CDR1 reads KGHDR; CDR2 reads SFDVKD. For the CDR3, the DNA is TGTGCCACCCAGAATGCGCTCGAGGCCAACGTCCTGACTTTC. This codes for CATQNALEANVLTF.

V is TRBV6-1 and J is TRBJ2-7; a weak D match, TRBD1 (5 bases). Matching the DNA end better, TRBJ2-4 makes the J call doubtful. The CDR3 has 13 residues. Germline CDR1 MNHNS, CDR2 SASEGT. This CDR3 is CASSAQDLDIQYF. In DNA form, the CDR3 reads TGTGCCAGCAGTGCACAGGATCTTGACATTCAGTACTTC.

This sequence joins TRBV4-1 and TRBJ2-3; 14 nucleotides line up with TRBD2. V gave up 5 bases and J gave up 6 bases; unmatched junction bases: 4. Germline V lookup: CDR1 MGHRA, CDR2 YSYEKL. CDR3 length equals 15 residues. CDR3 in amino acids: CASSSGTSGGDTQYF. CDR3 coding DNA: TGCGCCAGCAGCTCCGGGACTAGCGGGGGTGATACGCAGTATTTT.

CDR3 DNA: TGTGCCAGCAGTGCCGGGACAGGGACTGGGAAACGGTACTTC. Translation: CASSAGTGTGKRYF. This chain links TRBV2 with TRBJ2-5; 9 nucleotides match TRBD1. The CDR3 has 14 residues. V lost 4 bases to trimming and J lost 13 bases; unmatched junction nucleotides: 13. Germline lookup yields CDR1 SNHLY and CDR2 FYNNEI.

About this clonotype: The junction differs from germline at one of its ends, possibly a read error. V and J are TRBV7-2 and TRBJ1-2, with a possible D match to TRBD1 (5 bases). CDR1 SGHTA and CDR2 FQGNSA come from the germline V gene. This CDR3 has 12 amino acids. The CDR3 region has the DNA TGTGCCGGCAGCCCAGGGTACTATGGCTACACCTTC. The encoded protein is CAGSPGYYGYTF.

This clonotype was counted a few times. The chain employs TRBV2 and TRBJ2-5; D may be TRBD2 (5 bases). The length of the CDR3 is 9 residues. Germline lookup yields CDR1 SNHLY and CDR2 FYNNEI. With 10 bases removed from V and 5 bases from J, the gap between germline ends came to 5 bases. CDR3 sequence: CATGETQYF. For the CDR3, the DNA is TGTGCCACGGGGGAGACCCAGTACTTC.

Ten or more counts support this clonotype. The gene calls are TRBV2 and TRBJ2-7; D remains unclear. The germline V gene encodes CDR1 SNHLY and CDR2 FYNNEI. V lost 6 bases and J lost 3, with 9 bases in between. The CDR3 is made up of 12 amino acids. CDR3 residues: CASSPLGYEQYF. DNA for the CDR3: TGTGCCAGCAGCCCACTCGGCTACGAGCAGTACTTC.

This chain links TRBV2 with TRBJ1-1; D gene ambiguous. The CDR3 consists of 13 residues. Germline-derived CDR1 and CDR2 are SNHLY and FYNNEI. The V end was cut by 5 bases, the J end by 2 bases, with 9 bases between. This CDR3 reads CASSHDGNTEAFF. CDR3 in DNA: TGTGCCAGCAGTCATGACGGTAACACTGAAGCTTTCTTT. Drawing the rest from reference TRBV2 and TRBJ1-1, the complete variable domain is EPEVTQTPSHQVTQMGQEVILRCVPISNHLYFYWYRQILGQKVEFLVSFYNNEISEKSEIFDDQFSVERPDGSNFTLKIRSTKLEDSAMYFCASSHDGNTEAFFGQGTRLTVV.

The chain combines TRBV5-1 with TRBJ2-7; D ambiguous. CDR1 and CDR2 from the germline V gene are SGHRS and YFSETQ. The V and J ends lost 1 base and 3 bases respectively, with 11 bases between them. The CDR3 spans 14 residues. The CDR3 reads CASSLNGLVYEQYF. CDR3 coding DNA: TGCGCCAGCAGCTTGAACGGGTTGGTCTACGAGCAGTACTTC.

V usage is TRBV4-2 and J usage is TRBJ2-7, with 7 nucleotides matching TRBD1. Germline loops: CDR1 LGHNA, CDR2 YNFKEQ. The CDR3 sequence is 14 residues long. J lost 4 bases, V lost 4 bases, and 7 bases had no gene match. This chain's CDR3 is CASSPRGTDYEQYF. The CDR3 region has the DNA TGTGCCAGCAGCCCTAGGGGGACAGATTACGAGCAGTACTTC.

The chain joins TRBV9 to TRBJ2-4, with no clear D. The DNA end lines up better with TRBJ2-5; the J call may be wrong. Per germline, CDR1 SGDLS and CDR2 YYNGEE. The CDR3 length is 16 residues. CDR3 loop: CASSVVDGVEQETQYF. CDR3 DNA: TGTGCCAGCAGCGTAGTGGATGGGGTGGAGCAAGAGACCCAGTACTTC.

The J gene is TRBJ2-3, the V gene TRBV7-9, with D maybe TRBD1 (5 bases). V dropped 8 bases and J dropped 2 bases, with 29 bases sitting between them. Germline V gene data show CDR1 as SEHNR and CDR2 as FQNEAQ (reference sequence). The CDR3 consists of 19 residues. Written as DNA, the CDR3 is TGTGCCAGCGGCAGCAGGGCCCGGTTGGGGTTGGGTTCCACAGATACGCAGTATTTT. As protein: CASGSRARLGLGSTDTQYF.

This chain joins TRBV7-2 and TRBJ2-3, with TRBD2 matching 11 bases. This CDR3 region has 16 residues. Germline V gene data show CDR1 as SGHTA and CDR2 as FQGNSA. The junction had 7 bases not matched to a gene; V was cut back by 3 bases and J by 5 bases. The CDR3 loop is CASSFTLAGGGDTQYF. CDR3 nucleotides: TGTGCCAGCAGCTTTACTCTAGCGGGGGGCGGAGATACGCAGTATTTT.

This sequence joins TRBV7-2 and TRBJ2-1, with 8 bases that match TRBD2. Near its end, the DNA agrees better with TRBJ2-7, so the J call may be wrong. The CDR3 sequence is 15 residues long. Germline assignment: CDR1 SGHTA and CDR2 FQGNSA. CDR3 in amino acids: CASSLGLAGFNEQYF. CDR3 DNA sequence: TGTGCCAGCAGCTTAGGCCTAGCGGGTTTCAATGAGCAGTACTTC.

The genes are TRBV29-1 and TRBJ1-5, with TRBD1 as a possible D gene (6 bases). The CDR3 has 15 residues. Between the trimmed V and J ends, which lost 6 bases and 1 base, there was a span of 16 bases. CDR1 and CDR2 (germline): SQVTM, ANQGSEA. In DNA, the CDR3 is TGCAGCGTGAGTGAGGGACAACTAAGCAATCAGCCCCAGCATTTT. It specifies CSVSEGQLSNQPQHF.

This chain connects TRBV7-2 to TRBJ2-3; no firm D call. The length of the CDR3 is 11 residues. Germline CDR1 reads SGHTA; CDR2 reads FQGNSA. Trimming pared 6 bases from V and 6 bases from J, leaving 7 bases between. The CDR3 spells CASRSYDTQYF. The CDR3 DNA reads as TGTGCCAGCAGAAGCTACGATACGCAGTATTTT. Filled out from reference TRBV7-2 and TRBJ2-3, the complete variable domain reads GAGVSQSPSNKVTEKGKDVELRCDPISGHTALYWYRQSLGQGLEFLIYFQGNSAPDKSGLPSDRFSAERTGGSVSTLTIQRTQQEDSAVYLCASRSYDTQYFGPGTRLTVL.

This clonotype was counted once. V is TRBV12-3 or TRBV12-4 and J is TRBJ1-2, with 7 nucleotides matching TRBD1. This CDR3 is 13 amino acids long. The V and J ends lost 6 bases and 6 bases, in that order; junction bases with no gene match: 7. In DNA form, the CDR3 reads TGTGCCAGCAGACCGACAGGGCGCCATGGCTACACCTTC. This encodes CASRPTGRHGYTF.

The CDR3, as DNA: TGTGCCACCAGCCGACAGGGCAGTTGGGGACCCCAGCATTTT. Protein sequence: CATSRQGSWGPQHF. V is TRBV15 and J is TRBJ1-5; 7 positions agree with TRBD1. V was pared by 5 bases and J by 10 bases, with 11 bases of the junction left unmatched. This CDR3 is 14 amino acids long. Germline V gene sequence: CDR1 LNHNV, CDR2 YYDKDF (reference sequence).

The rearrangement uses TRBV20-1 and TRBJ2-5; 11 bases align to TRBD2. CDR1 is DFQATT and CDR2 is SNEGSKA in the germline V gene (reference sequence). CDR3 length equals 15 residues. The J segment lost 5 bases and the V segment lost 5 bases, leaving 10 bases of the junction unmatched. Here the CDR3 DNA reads TGCAGTGCTGGATTTAGCGGGGGGGTTTGGGAGACCCAGTACTTC. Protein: CSAGFSGGVWETQYF.